This paragraph reports one TCR beta chain. This sample stems from a study of blood T cell repertoires in COVID-19. Enrolled through a virtual design, the participants were between roughly 18 and 95 years of age and came from some 26 US areas. The CDR3 sequence is 16 residues long. After removal of 0 bases from V and 4 bases from J, the junction contained 5 bases not matched to a gene. Germline CDR1 reads KGHSH; CDR2 reads LQKENI. The data were produced by immunoSEQ multiplex PCR, yet TCRdb's version contains in-frame clones alone and is incomplete. The data contain roughly 250,000 clones, 88% of them singletons.

The sequenced sample consisted of PBMCs or T cells enriched from blood (not recorded which). The chain joins TRBV18 to TRBJ2-2, with TRBD1 identical over 7 bases. The sequence derives from a woman aged 40-49 years with acute COVID-19. The CDR3 bases are TGTGCCAGCTCACCACCACAGGGGACAACCACCGGGGAGCTGTTTTTT. The encoded protein is CASSPPQGTTTGELFF.